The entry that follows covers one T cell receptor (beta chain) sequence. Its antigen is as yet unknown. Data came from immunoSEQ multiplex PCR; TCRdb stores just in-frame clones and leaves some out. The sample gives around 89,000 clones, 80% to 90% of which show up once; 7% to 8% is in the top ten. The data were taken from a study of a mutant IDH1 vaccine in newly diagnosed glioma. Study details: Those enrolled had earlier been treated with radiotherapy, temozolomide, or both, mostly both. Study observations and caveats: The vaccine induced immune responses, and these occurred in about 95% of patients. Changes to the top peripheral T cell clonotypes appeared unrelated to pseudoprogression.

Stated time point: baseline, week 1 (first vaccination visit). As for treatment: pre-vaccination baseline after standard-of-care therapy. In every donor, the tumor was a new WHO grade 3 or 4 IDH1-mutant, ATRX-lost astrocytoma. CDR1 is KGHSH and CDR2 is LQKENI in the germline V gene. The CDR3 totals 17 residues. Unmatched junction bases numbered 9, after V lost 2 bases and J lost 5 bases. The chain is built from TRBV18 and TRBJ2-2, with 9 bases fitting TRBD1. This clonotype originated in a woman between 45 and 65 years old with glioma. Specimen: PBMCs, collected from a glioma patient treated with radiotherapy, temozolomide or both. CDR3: CASSPSGTGGWTGELFF. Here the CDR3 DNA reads TGTGCCAGCTCACCATCTGGTACAGGGGGCTGGACCGGGGAGCTGTTTTTT.